The following is a T cell receptor (beta chain) sequence with its context. The ends were cut back, 3 bases at V and 3 bases at J, with 18 bases in the middle. The CDR3 sequence is 17 residues long. Germline CDR1 LGHNA, CDR2 YSLEER. This record belongs to a study of blood T cell repertoires in COVID-19. Looking at the study overall: From the United States, Italy and Spain came samples of acute and convalescent COVID-19. PBMCs, B-cell-depleted T cells, or T cells were the source of the cDNA or gDNA that made up the material.

Per the study methods: By means of reference gene primer amplification, nucleated cell counts were estimated. The repertoire was sequenced with immunoSEQ multiplex PCR; TCRdb's copy has only in-frame clones and lacks some. D and trimming come from the DNA, and the V and J calls and clone size come from that table. The sample has some 78,000 clones; roughly 90% are singletons. This receptor was obtained from a man aged 50-59 years with active or convalescent COVID-19. The chain links TRBV4-3 to TRBJ1-3, with D tentatively TRBD1 (6 bases). Source material: peripheral blood. CDR3 in amino acids: CASSQTETGRSGNTIYF. The DNA for the CDR3 is TGCGCCAGCAGCCAGACGGAGACAGGACGCAGTGGAAACACCATATATTTT.